This T cell receptor (beta chain) comes out of a study of T cells in Graves' hyperthyroidism and ophthalmopathy. For the study at large: It was at initial diagnosis, before any treatment, that peripheral blood was collected. Notes on the study in general: Most thyroid clonotypes that were expanded above 0.001 also turned up in blood.

Turning to this clonotype: Its cognate antigen is unknown.

TCR beta CDR3 regions were amplified from RNA. Initially, a first-round RT-PCR of the TCR CDR3 employed the HTBI primer set. A single record per CDR3 protein comes from TCRdb applying MiXCR to the multiplex PCR reads. The sample holds 600,000 to 650,000 distinct CDR3 sequences, around 21% seen once. Germline V gene sequence: CDR1 SEHNR, CDR2 FQNEAQ (reference sequence). The CDR3 contains 16 residues. With 3 bases removed from V and 0 bases from J, the gap between germline ends came to 12 bases. This receptor was identified in a man under 40 with Graves' ophthalmopathy. The chain employs TRBV7-9 and TRBJ2-1; TRBD2 is a possible D gene (5 bases). Sequencing was performed on blood. The CDR3 nucleotides read TGTGCCAGCAGCTTTCAGCGGTTTAACTCCTACAATGAGCAGTTCTTC. This translates into CASSFQRFNSYNEQFF.